The clone carrying this T cell receptor beta chain was counted ten times or more. Its antigen is unidentified. TCR beta CDR3 sequences were amplified from RNA transcripts. An initial round of RT-PCR targeting the TCR CDR3 relied on the HTBI primer set. TCRdb recomputed calls from the multiplex PCR reads with MiXCR, one row per CDR3 protein. The table includes roughly 280,000 distinct CDR3 sequences, about 15% detected once. The data originate from a study of T cells in Graves' hyperthyroidism and ophthalmopathy. Each diagnosis was grounded in clinical symptoms, serum thyroxine and TRAb, thyroid ultrasound, and orbital computed tomography. The PBMCs were sourced from fresh peripheral blood (about 10 ml). Between the trimmed V and J ends, which lost 4 bases and 15 bases, there was a span of 16 bases. CDR1 is MDHEN and CDR2 is SYDVKM in the germline V gene. The CDR3 is 12 residues long. Study results and caveats: From stable hyperthyroidism, ophthalmopathy was separated by a 13 V-J model. Ophthalmopathy, as predicted by the model, came a median around 6 months after the prediction.

The material sequenced was blood. V gene TRBV28 combines with J gene TRBJ2-1; no reliable D call. The source of this sequence is an older woman with Graves' ophthalmopathy. The CDR3: CASSYSEISPFF. DNA of the CDR3: TGTGCCAGCAGTTATTCGGAGATCTCACCGTTCTTC.